The rows below give T cell receptor beta chains drawn from one sample of a study of blood T cell repertoires in COVID-19. Only in-frame clones appear in the TCRdb table, and some are missing; sequencing was by immunoSEQ multiplex PCR. The sample carries about 98,000 clones, around 90% recorded once. Sample: peripheral blood. All receptors derive from a man between 18 and 29 years old with acute or convalescent COVID-19. The CDR3 runs from the conserved cysteine through the conserved F or W. Fields, in order: V gene, D gene, J gene, clone size, CDR3 protein, CDR3 DNA. A D gene is named only where the DNA matches it firmly. Where a row states a size, it is once, few, many or the class of an expanded clone; other rows omit it.

v_call: TRBV2
d_call: NA
j_call: TRBJ1-6
clone_size: NA
cdr3_aa: CASSDRESRNSPLHF
cdr3_nt: TGTGCCAGCAGTGATCGGGAATCACGGAATTCACCCCTCCACTTT

v_call: TRBV7-9
d_call: NA
j_call: TRBJ1-5
clone_size: once
cdr3_aa: CASSLEGGNQPQHF
cdr3_nt: TGTGCCAGCAGCTTAGAAGGCGGGAATCAGCCCCAGCATTTT

v_call: TRBV2
d_call: NA
j_call: TRBJ1-4
clone_size: NA
cdr3_aa: CASSVRGWDEKLFF
cdr3_nt: TGTGCCAGCAGTGTCCGGGGATGGGATGAAAAACTGTTTTTT

v_call: TRBV10-1
d_call: TRBD2
j_call: TRBJ2-1
clone_size: NA
cdr3_aa: CASSRSGSYNEQFF
cdr3_nt: TGCGCCAGCAGTCGTAGCGGGAGTTACAATGAGCAGTTCTTC

v_call: TRBV25-1
d_call: TRBD1
j_call: TRBJ1-6
clone_size: NA
cdr3_aa: CASSGRDRGLVFLHF
cdr3_nt: TGTGCCAGCAGTGGGAGGGACAGGGGCCTAGTTTTCCTCCACTTT

v_call: TRBV5-1
d_call: TRBD2
j_call: TRBJ2-3
clone_size: NA
cdr3_aa: CASSLVLAGPDTQYF
cdr3_nt: TGCGCCAGCAGCTTGGTTCTAGCGGGGCCAGATACGCAGTATTTT

v_call: TRBV5-1
d_call: TRBD2
j_call: TRBJ2-3
clone_size: NA
cdr3_aa: CASSFPIAGGPTDTQYF
cdr3_nt: TGCGCCAGCAGCTTCCCCATAGCGGGGGGGCCCACAGATACGCAGTATTTT

v_call: TRBV6-6
d_call: TRBD2
j_call: TRBJ2-2
clone_size: once
cdr3_aa: CASSYGGGTNTGELFF
cdr3_nt: TGTGCCAGCAGTTACGGCGGGGGAACGAACACCGGGGAGCTGTTTTTT

v_call: TRBV9
d_call: TRBD2
j_call: TRBJ2-1
clone_size: NA
cdr3_aa: CASSVVEGGASGPYNEQFF
cdr3_nt: TGTGCCAGCAGCGTAGTCGAGGGGGGGGCTAGCGGGCCCTACAATGAGCAGTTCTTC

v_call: TRBV5-1
d_call: NA
j_call: TRBJ2-7
clone_size: NA
cdr3_aa: CASTTGAGVNSYEQYF
cdr3_nt: TGCGCCAGCACCACGGGCGCGGGCGTGAACTCCTACGAGCAGTACTTC

v_call: TRBV3-1/TRBV3-2
d_call: NA
j_call: TRBJ1-5
clone_size: NA
cdr3_aa: CASSQDLNQPQHF
cdr3_nt: TGTGCCAGCAGCCAAGATCTAAATCAGCCCCAGCATTTT

v_call: TRBV4-1
d_call: NA
j_call: TRBJ1-1
clone_size: NA
cdr3_aa: CASSQQGRGTEAFF
cdr3_nt: TGCGCCAGCAGCCAACAGGGGAGAGGCACTGAAGCTTTCTTT

v_call: TRBV5-4
d_call: TRBD1
j_call: TRBJ2-5
clone_size: NA
cdr3_aa: CASSFGQGDQETQYF
cdr3_nt: TGTGCCAGCAGCTTCGGACAGGGGGACCAAGAGACCCAGTACTTC

v_call: TRBV10-1
d_call: NA
j_call: TRBJ2-1
clone_size: NA
cdr3_aa: CASSLGVIYNEQFF
cdr3_nt: TGCGCCAGCAGTTTGGGAGTGATTTACAATGAGCAGTTCTTC

v_call: TRBV15
d_call: NA
j_call: TRBJ2-7
clone_size: NA
cdr3_aa: CATAISSSYEQYF
cdr3_nt: TGTGCCACCGCCATCTCTAGCTCCTACGAGCAGTACTTC

v_call: TRBV7-6
d_call: TRBD1
j_call: TRBJ2-3
clone_size: NA
cdr3_aa: CASSSPGQHTDTQYF
cdr3_nt: TGTGCCAGCAGCTCACCGGGACAGCACACAGATACGCAGTATTTT

v_call: TRBV10-2
d_call: NA
j_call: TRBJ2-3
clone_size: NA
cdr3_aa: CASSGARTDTQYF
cdr3_nt: TGCGCCAGCAGTGGGGCAAGAACAGATACGCAGTATTTT

v_call: TRBV2
d_call: TRBD1
j_call: TRBJ1-2
clone_size: NA
cdr3_aa: CASSFLYPGQGIYGYTF
cdr3_nt: TGTGCCAGCAGCTTCCTCTACCCTGGACAGGGAATCTATGGCTACACCTTC

v_call: TRBV9
d_call: TRBD2
j_call: TRBJ2-3
clone_size: NA
cdr3_aa: CASSVGDYPTDTQYF
cdr3_nt: TGTGCCAGCAGCGTAGGGGACTATCCCACAGATACGCAGTATTTT

v_call: TRBV18
d_call: NA
j_call: TRBJ1-2
clone_size: few
cdr3_aa: CASSPPGLSRDHGSYGYTF
cdr3_nt: TGTGCCAGCTCACCACCGGGTCTCTCAAGGGACCACGGGAGCTATGGCTACACCTTC

v_call: TRBV30
d_call: TRBD1
j_call: TRBJ2-1
clone_size: NA
cdr3_aa: CAWSTDRGRFNEQFF
cdr3_nt: TGTGCCTGGAGTACGGACAGGGGGCGTTTCAATGAGCAGTTCTTC

v_call: TRBV12-5
d_call: TRBD1
j_call: TRBJ1-2
clone_size: NA
cdr3_aa: CASGTQGQGLRGYTF
cdr3_nt: TGTGCTAGTGGTACCCAGGGACAGGGCTTACGGGGCTACACCTTC

v_call: TRBV5-1
d_call: TRBD1
j_call: TRBJ1-2
clone_size: NA
cdr3_aa: CASSLETGMDYGYTF
cdr3_nt: TGCGCCAGCAGCTTGGAGACAGGGATGGACTATGGCTACACCTTC

v_call: TRBV24-1
d_call: NA
j_call: TRBJ2-1
clone_size: NA
cdr3_aa: CATSVGGVHEQFF
cdr3_nt: TGTGCCACCAGTGTAGGAGGGGTCCATGAGCAGTTCTTC

v_call: TRBV12-5
d_call: TRBD1
j_call: TRBJ2-7
clone_size: NA
cdr3_aa: CASGDHPGTGTEEQYF
cdr3_nt: TGTGCTAGTGGTGACCATCCCGGGACAGGGACAGAAGAGCAGTACTTC

v_call: TRBV30
d_call: NA
j_call: TRBJ2-7
clone_size: NA
cdr3_aa: CAWSTGYEQYF
cdr3_nt: TGTGCCTGGAGTACAGGCTACGAGCAGTACTTC

v_call: TRBV3-1/TRBV3-2
d_call: NA
j_call: TRBJ1-1
clone_size: NA
cdr3_aa: CASSDLGRETEAFF
cdr3_nt: TGTGCCAGCAGCGATCTCGGGAGGGAAACTGAAGCTTTCTTT

v_call: TRBV12-3/TRBV12-4
d_call: NA
j_call: TRBJ1-2
clone_size: few
cdr3_aa: CASSLGRGYGYTF
cdr3_nt: TGTGCCAGCAGTTTAGGGCGAGGGTATGGCTACACCTTC

v_call: TRBV6-5
d_call: TRBD1
j_call: TRBJ1-1
clone_size: NA
cdr3_aa: CASSSTRQGKEAFF
cdr3_nt: TGTGCCAGCAGTTCTACTAGACAGGGAAAAGAAGCTTTCTTT

v_call: TRBV11-2
d_call: NA
j_call: TRBJ1-1
clone_size: NA
cdr3_aa: CASSTQWGVNTEAFF
cdr3_nt: TGTGCCAGCAGCACACAGTGGGGGGTGAACACTGAAGCTTTCTTT

v_call: TRBV3-1/TRBV3-2
d_call: NA
j_call: TRBJ2-7
clone_size: NA
cdr3_aa: CASSKRVSGSGYIDEQYF
cdr3_nt: TGTGCCAGCAGCAAACGCGTTTCTGGGTCCGGGTACATCGACGAGCAGTACTTC

v_call: TRBV5-1
d_call: TRBD2
j_call: TRBJ2-7
clone_size: few
cdr3_aa: CASKPGLAGGYEQYF
cdr3_nt: TGCGCCAGCAAACCGGGACTAGCGGGGGGGTACGAGCAGTACTTC

v_call: TRBV7-9
d_call: NA
j_call: TRBJ1-2
clone_size: NA
cdr3_aa: CASSPKNYGYTF
cdr3_nt: TGTGCCAGCAGCCCTAAAAACTATGGCTACACCTTC